These 26 T cell receptor beta chains were sequenced from one sample in a study of T cell repertoires in cytomegalovirus infection. TCRdb analysed the reads with MiXCR anew, one entry per CDR3 protein. There are 650,000 to 900,000 distinct CDR3 sequences in the sample; roughly 28% occur only once, and around 12% lies in the top ten. Which antigens these TCRs recognize remains unknown. The sequencing here drew on cultured CD8+ T cells from PBMCs, taken from culture after CMV antigen stimulation. The receptors stem from a human donor in good health (CMV status not recorded). Some clones in this sample may be carry-over from other donors' samples.

This clonotype rates as medium-sized. The chain recombines TRBV4-1 with TRBJ1-5; D possibly corresponds to TRBD1 (5 bases). The CDR3 is 15 residues long. V was pared by 3 bases and J by 1 base, with 10 bases between. CDR1 and CDR2 (germline): MGHRA, YSYEKL. CDR3 DNA: TGCGCCAGCAGCCAGACAGCCACAAGCAATCAGCCCCAGCATTTT. Its translation is CASSQTATSNQPQHF.

This clonotype has ten or more counts. This sequence joins TRBV4-1 and TRBJ2-6; a weak D match, TRBD1 (7 bases). The V end lost 1 base, the J end lost 3 bases, and 16 bases lay between the germline ends. Germline V gives CDR1 MGHRA, CDR2 YSYEKL. CDR3 length equals 18 residues. CDR3 nucleotide sequence: TGCGCCAGCAGCCAAGGCTCAGGGGGGTATCTTGGGGCCAACGTCCTGACTTTC. It is translated as CASSQGSGGYLGANVLTF.

This clonotype was picked up one time. This chain uses TRBV28 with TRBJ2-2; D call uncertain. This CDR3 has 13 amino acids. V gave up 4 bases and J gave up 2 bases, with 5 bases separating them. Germline loops: CDR1 MDHEN, CDR2 SYDVKM. The CDR3 DNA reads as TGTGCCAGCAGTTCTCAAAACACCGGGGAGCTGTTTTTT. This sequence encodes CASSSQNTGELFF.

This clonotype was observed a few times. The chain links TRBV7-8 to TRBJ2-2; a possible D gene is TRBD2 (7 bases). The germline CDR1 and CDR2 sequences are SGHVS and FQNEAQ. The CDR3 runs 14 residues. V was clipped by 10 bases and J by 0 bases, with 12 bases between them. The CDR3 loop is CAIKGGPNTGELFF. CDR3 in DNA: TGTGCCATCAAGGGGGGGCCGAACACCGGGGAGCTGTTTTTT. Looking up the rest from reference TRBV7-8 and TRBJ2-2 gives the full variable domain: GAGVSQSPRYKVAKRGQDVALRCDPISGHVSLFWYQQALGQGPEFLTYFQNEAQLDKSGLPSDRFFAERPEGSVSTLKIQRTQQEDSAVYLCAIKGGPNTGELFFGEGSRLTVL.

A note on this clonotype: The junction does not match germline at one end; this may be a read error. V is TRBV7-6 and J is TRBJ2-5; 7 nucleotides match TRBD1. CDR3 length: 15 residues. Germline CDR1 is SGHVS and CDR2 is FNYEAQ. CDR3 nucleotide sequence: TGTGCTAGCAGCTTAGCCTCGACAGGGATGGAGACCCAGTACTTC. It translates to CASSLASTGMETQYF. Supplemented by reference TRBV7-6 and TRBJ2-5, the full variable domain reads GAGVSQSPRYKVTKRGQDVALRCDPISGHVSLYWYRQALGQGPEFLTYFNYEAQQDKSGLPNDRFSAERPEGSISTLTIQRTEQRDSAMYRCASSLASTGMETQYFGPGTRLLVL.

The genes are TRBV5-5 and TRBJ1-2, with 7 positions matching TRBD1. The germline V gene encodes CDR1 SGHKS and CDR2 YYEKEE (reference sequence). V was clipped by 10 bases and J by 4 bases; unmatched bases: 10. This CDR3 region has 13 residues. Here the CDR3 DNA reads TGTGCCGTACCAGACAGGGAGGGCTATGGCTACACCTTC. Its translation is CAVPDREGYGYTF.

The chain recombines TRBV7-8 with TRBJ1-1; possible D gene TRBD1, 5 bases. CDR3 length equals 15 residues. Trimming stripped 1 base from V and 11 bases from J, with 20 bases between. Germline V gene lookup returns CDR1 SGHVS and CDR2 FQNEAQ. The CDR3 here is CASSLGEGSVLGAFF. The CDR3 bases are TGTGCCAGCAGCTTAGGGGAGGGGTCAGTCCTTGGCGCTTTCTTT.

This clonotype has just a few counts. The chain combines TRBV12-3 or TRBV12-4 with TRBJ2-1; tentatively, D is TRBD2 (5 bases). The V gene lost 0 bases and the J gene lost 5 bases, with 17 bases spanning the gap. The CDR3 contains 17 residues. CDR3 loop: CASSLARRVTPDNEQFF. In DNA form, the CDR3 reads TGTGCCAGCAGTTTAGCGCGGCGGGTAACCCCGGACAATGAGCAGTTCTTC.

The chain carries TRBV12-3 or TRBV12-4 and TRBJ1-3; 9 positions match TRBD1. This CDR3 is built from 20 residues. Germline trimming cut 4 bases from V and 3 bases from J; bases unmatched to any gene: 19. CDR3: CASSYILWDRDVENGNTIYF. As DNA, the CDR3 is TGTGCCAGCAGTTATATTCTCTGGGACAGGGACGTAGAGAATGGAAACACCATATATTTT.

This clonotype was seen a few times. The chain employs TRBV25-1 and TRBJ1-1, with no clear D. The germline V and J ends were trimmed by 1 base and 1 base, with 4 bases remaining between them. This CDR3 is built from 13 residues. Per germline, CDR1 MGHDK and CDR2 SYGVNS. The CDR3 protein is CASSEFWNTEAFF. CDR3 coding DNA: TGTGCCAGCAGTGAATTTTGGAACACTGAAGCTTTCTTT.

The CDR3 protein is CASSPRDTQETQYF. CDR3 in DNA: TGTGCCAGCAGCCCCCGAGACACGCAAGAGACCCAGTACTTC. V gene TRBV7-6 combines with J gene TRBJ2-5; unclear D gene. Per germline, CDR1 SGHVS and CDR2 FNYEAQ. The CDR3 has 14 residues. The V and J ends lost 5 bases and 2 bases respectively, with 12 bases between them.

The rearrangement links TRBV10-3 to TRBJ2-7; 8 nucleotides align to TRBD1. V dropped 2 bases and J dropped 4; count of bases not matched to a gene: 1. The V gene's germline CDR1 is ENHRY and CDR2 SYGVKD. The CDR3 covers 13 residues. CDR3 coding DNA: TGTGCCATCAGTGAGGGGACAGGTTACGAGCAGTACTTC. It specifies CAISEGTGYEQYF.

V usage is TRBV12-3 or TRBV12-4 and J usage is TRBJ2-2, with D hard to call. This CDR3 region has 15 residues. Trimming took off 1 base at V and 1 base at J, with 7 bases between the two ends. The CDR3 DNA is TGTGCCAGCAGTTTAGGACACTTGAACACCGGGGAGCTGTTTTTT. Translating gives CASSLGHLNTGELFF.

This clonotype was seen a handful of times. V and J are TRBV19 and TRBJ1-5; TRBD1 agrees at 7 bases. Unmatched junction bases numbered 14, after V lost 4 bases and J lost 8 bases. Germline lookup yields CDR1 LNHDA and CDR2 SQIVND (reference sequence). This CDR3 has 16 residues. The CDR3 DNA sequence: TGTGCCAGTAGTACCCGGGACAGTGGCCGCAGGGAGCCCCAGCATTTT. Its translation is CASSTRDSGRREPQHF.

The rearrangement uses TRBV10-2 and TRBJ2-2; the D gene is possibly TRBD1 (6 bases). The CDR3 length is 14 residues. V was trimmed by 6 bases and J by 5 bases, leaving 13 bases between them. Germline values: CDR1 WSHSY, CDR2 SAAADI. CDR3: CASREIQGTGELFF. The CDR3 nucleotides are TGCGCCAGCAGGGAAATACAGGGTACCGGGGAGCTGTTTTTT.

This chain uses TRBV2 with TRBJ1-2; D is ambiguous. This CDR3 has 14 amino acids. V lost 5 bases, J lost 4 bases, and 14 bases lay in between. Looked up from germline, CDR1 is SNHLY and CDR2 is FYNNEI. Written as DNA, the CDR3 is TGTGCCAGCAGTTCGGCAAATACCATCTATGGCTACACCTTC. Translated, it gives CASSSANTIYGYTF.

This clonotype has just a few counts. This chain joins TRBV14 and TRBJ2-2, with D tentatively TRBD1 (5 bases). Between the trimmed V and J ends, which lost 8 bases and 9 bases, there was a span of 16 bases. This CDR3 is built from 13 residues. Per germline, CDR1 SGHDN and CDR2 FVKESK. As DNA, the CDR3 is TGTGCCAGCCGACTTCCAGGGTCGAGGGAGCTGTTTTTT. This codes for CASRLPGSRELFF.

The chain joins TRBV7-9 to TRBJ2-1, with D unclear. V dropped 6 bases and J dropped 6 bases, with 12 bases sitting between them. This CDR3 has 13 residues. Looked up from germline, CDR1 is SEHNR and CDR2 is FQNEAQ (reference sequence). The CDR3 nucleotides read TGTGCCAGCAGAGGGCATCGCCTCAATGAGCAGTTCTTC. Amino acid sequence: CASRGHRLNEQFF. Using reference TRBV7-9 and TRBJ2-1 for the parts outside the CDR3, the full variable domain is DTGVSQNPRHKITKRGQNVTFRCDPISEHNRLYWYRQTLGQGPEFLTYFQNEAQLEKSRLLSDRFSAERPKGSFSTLEIQRTEQGDSAMYLCASRGHRLNEQFFGPGTRLTVL.

Only a few counts were recorded for this clonotype. The rearrangement uses TRBV6-6 and TRBJ1-1; D ambiguous. With 2 bases removed from V and 2 bases from J, the gap between germline ends came to 9 bases. Germline CDR1 MNHNY, CDR2 SVGAGI (reference sequence). The CDR3 spans 14 residues. Written as DNA, the CDR3 is TGTGCCAGCAGTTACGACGGGTCAAACACTGAAGCTTTCTTT. It yields the protein CASSYDGSNTEAFF.

There are many counts of this clonotype. V usage is TRBV7-8 and J usage is TRBJ2-1, with 7 nucleotides matching TRBD1. Trimming removed 4 bases from V and 0 bases from J; junction bases left unmatched: 9. Germline CDR1 is SGHVS and CDR2 is FQNEAQ. The CDR3 is 17 residues long. CDR3 bases: TGTGCCAGCAGCTATAACCCAACAGGGGACTCCTACAATGAGCAGTTCTTC. It yields the protein CASSYNPTGDSYNEQFF.

This clonotype has a handful of counts. This chain uses TRBV15 with TRBJ1-2, with D unclear. The CDR3 has 15 residues. The germline gives CDR1 LNHNV, CDR2 YYDKDF (reference sequence). V shed 0 bases and J shed 6 bases, with 14 bases lying between them. CDR3 DNA: TGTGCCACCAGCAGAGATTGGGCCACGCCAGATGGCTACACCTTC. It translates to CATSRDWATPDGYTF.

Here the CDR3 DNA reads TGTGCCAGCACTCATCGGGGTTACGAGCAGTACGTC. Its protein is CASTHRGYEQYV. The chain joins TRBV2 to TRBJ2-7; tentative D call: TRBD2 (5 bases). Germline values: CDR1 SNHLY, CDR2 FYNNEI. V lost 7 bases, J lost 4 bases, and 11 bases lay in between. CDR3 length: 12 amino acids.

In this sample, this clonotype turned up a few times. This sequence joins TRBV19 and TRBJ2-2, with D uncertain. Germline CDR1 LNHDA, CDR2 SQIVND (reference sequence). V lost 6 bases and J lost 4, with 12 bases in between. The CDR3 covers 14 residues. CDR3 bases: TGTGCCAGTAGCCCCATGGAAGTCACCGGGGAGCTGTTTTTT. This codes for CASSPMEVTGELFF. The full variable domain, completed using reference TRBV19 and TRBJ2-2, is DGGITQSPKYLFRKEGQNVTLSCEQNLNHDAMYWYRQDPGQGLRLIYYSQIVNDFQKGDIAEGYSVSREKKESFPLTVTSAQKNPTAFYLCASSPMEVTGELFFGEGSRLTVL.

CDR3 coding DNA: TGCAGCGTTGAGGGGGACGACGTAGCTAACTATGGCTACACCTTC. Amino acids: CSVEGDDVANYGYTF. The chain carries TRBV29-1 and TRBJ1-2, with a possible D match to TRBD1 (5 bases). Germline CDR1 is SQVTM and CDR2 is ANQGSEA. The CDR3 is 15 residues long. V was trimmed by 3 bases and J by 0 bases, leaving 14 bases between them.

This clonotype has a handful of counts. V usage is TRBV6-6 and J usage is TRBJ1-1; TRBD1 might be the D (5 bases). The CDR3 covers 15 residues. Germline CDR1 and CDR2: MNHNY and SVGAGI (reference sequence). V was shortened by 2 bases and J by 3 bases, with 13 bases between the two germline ends. The CDR3 region is CASSYGGTADTEAFF. The CDR3 bases are TGTGCCAGCAGTTACGGAGGGACGGCTGACACTGAAGCTTTCTTT.

The chain uses TRBV27 and TRBJ2-7; 7 nucleotides line up with TRBD2. CDR1 is MNHEY and CDR2 is SMNVEV in the germline V gene (reference sequence). Unmatched junction bases numbered 4, after V lost 3 bases and J lost 2 bases. The CDR3 is made up of 14 amino acids. Written as DNA, the CDR3 is TGTGCCAGCAGTTTCGGACGGGAGGCCTACGAGCAGTACGTC. Translating it yields CASSFGREAYEQYV.